This TCR beta chain was recovered during a study of blood T cells in healthy people across ages. Study in general: Per two T cells, about one barcoded beta molecule was captured through template switching. Study-wide results and caveats: Age showed a roughly linear inverse relationship with TCR beta diversity per million T cells.

CDR3 length: 14 amino acids. The V and J ends lost 6 bases and 5 bases, in that order; junction bases with no gene match: 7. Germline assignment: CDR1 DFQATT and CDR2 SNEGSKA (reference sequence). Using a J-beta primer mix together with a sample-barcoded 5' primer, a second PCR was run for roughly 6 to 11 cycles. A template-switch adaptor that had 12 random nucleotides put a tag on each cDNA molecule. TCRdb reprocessed the 5' RACE reads via MiXCR and lists one record per CDR3 protein. The sample lists about 1.8 million distinct CDR3 sequences, less than 50% occurring once. Roughly 9.2 milliliters was the volume of peripheral blood drawn from each donor. With respect to this clonotype: Its antigen remains unknown.

This sequence was found in a woman aged 35 to 49 in good health. J is TRBJ2-3 and V is TRBV20-1, with 11 nucleotides matching TRBD2. The sample was blood. CDR3 in amino acids: CSAEGTSGGDTQYF. CDR3 in DNA: TGCAGTGCAGAAGGAACTAGCGGGGGAGATACGCAGTATTTT.